Each of the 12 T cell receptor beta chains below was sequenced from the same sample in a study of regulatory T cells in long-lasting Graves disease (dated by TCRdb to 2020 to 2023). The library was obtained by multiplex PCR. Instrument used: Illumina HiSeq 4000. CDR3 regions were amplified by Arm-PCR with iRepertoire HTBI primers to construct TCR beta libraries. Starting from the raw public reads, TCRdb applied fastp trimming at Q25, assembled clones with MiXCR and retained in-frame beta chains. When rows share a CDR3 protein, they turn into one entry using the most common DNA and genes. The sample table records 600,000 to 800,000 distinct CDR3 sequences; around 30% of these occur just once. The top ten clones comprise about 42% of the sample. The sample's time point, from its label and the paper: persistent/refractory GD, antithyroid drugs over 5 years with positive TRAb. For both TCR sequencing and RNA sequencing, RNA was extracted from PBMCs in TRIzol.

The material was peripheral blood mononuclear cells (PBMCs), obtained when the disease was refractory, from a patient treated with antithyroid drugs. The receptors come from a female donor with Graves disease.

At least ten counts were recorded for this clonotype. The gene calls are TRBV20-1 and TRBJ2-2; D is unclear. This CDR3 has 13 residues. Per the germline V gene, CDR1 is DFQATT and CDR2 is SNEGSKA (reference sequence). Deletions cut 2 bases from V and 4 bases from J, with 8 bases between. DNA of the CDR3: TGCAGTGCTAGACCCCTTAGCACCGGGGAGCTGTTTTTT. Translated: CSARPLSTGELFF.

The chain employs TRBV12-5 and TRBJ1-2; D call uncertain. Germline CDR1 LGHNT, CDR2 FRNRAP. The V gene lost 6 bases and the J gene lost 4 bases, with 9 bases spanning the gap. The CDR3 is 12 residues long. The CDR3 DNA reads as TGTGCTAGTGGAGGACGCGGCTATGGCTACACCTTC. This gives the protein CASGGRGYGYTF.

The chain has TRBV25-1 and TRBJ2-5, with D maybe TRBD2 (6 bases). CDR3 length equals 14 residues. The germline gives CDR1 MGHDK, CDR2 SYGVNS. V was trimmed by 3 bases and J by 5 bases, leaving 13 bases between them. The CDR3 is CASSDRGGFETQYF. The CDR3 nucleotides are TGTGCCAGCAGTGATAGAGGAGGGTTTGAGACCCAGTACTTC.

The J gene is TRBJ1-1, the V gene TRBV12-3 or TRBV12-4; maybe TRBD1 (6 bases). There are 14 residues in the CDR3. Trimming stripped 4 bases from V and 4 bases from J, with 13 bases between. The CDR3 sequence: CASSSCTGSTEAFF. The CDR3 nucleotides read TGTGCCAGCAGTTCATGTACAGGGTCCACTGAAGCTTTCTTT.

This clonotype was counted a few times. The chain carries TRBV6-1 and TRBJ1-6; D not resolved. Germline CDR1 is MNHNS and CDR2 is SASEGT. Between the trimmed V and J ends, which lost 6 bases and 8 bases, there was a span of 17 bases. This CDR3 comprises 15 residues. CDR3 loop: CASSSTGPLDSPLHF. CDR3 in DNA: TGTGCCAGCAGCTCCACCGGGCCCCTCGATTCACCCCTCCACTTT.

Turning to this clonotype: Possible read error: a much larger clone is one base away. The chain joins TRBV2 to TRBJ2-5, with D possibly being TRBD2 (6 bases). CDR1 is SNHLY and CDR2 is FYNNEI in the germline V gene. V lost 3 bases and J lost 3, with 20 bases in between. The CDR3 covers 17 residues. The DNA of the CDR3 is TGTGCCAGCAGTGACCCCGTTGGAGGGGCCCAGAAAGAGACCCAGTACTTC. This encodes CASSDPVGGAQKETQYF.

The CDR3 nucleotides read TGCAGCGTTGACAGTGGCTACACCTTC. Protein: CSVDSGYTF. This chain uses TRBV29-1 with TRBJ1-2, with D unresolved. Per germline, CDR1 SQVTM and CDR2 ANQGSEA. The CDR3 totals 9 residues. V lost 3 bases and J lost 7, with 3 bases in between.

The chain carries TRBV3-1 and TRBJ1-5; D gene ambiguous. Trimming took 3 bases from V and 0 from J, leaving 6 bases between them. Germline CDR1 is LGHDT and CDR2 is YNNKEL (reference sequence). The CDR3 is 14 residues long. CDR3 amino acids: CASSQSHSNQPQHF. The CDR3, as DNA: TGTGCCAGCAGCCAGAGCCATAGCAATCAGCCCCAGCATTTT.

Details on this clonotype: A much larger clone differs from this one at a single base, so this may be a read error. This rearrangement joins TRBV10-3 to TRBJ2-7, with TRBD1 matching over 9 bases. Trimming removed 6 bases from V and 3 bases from J; junction bases left unmatched: 3. CDR1 and CDR2 (germline): ENHRY, SYGVKD. The CDR3 contains 13 residues. CDR3 sequence (DNA): TGTGCCATCAGCCCGGGACAGGGCTACGAGCAGTACTTC. This encodes CAISPGQGYEQYF.

A few counts support this clonotype. The chain uses TRBV28 and TRBJ1-5; TRBD1 matches 10 bases. From germline, CDR1 is MDHEN and CDR2 SYDVKM. The V segment lost 6 bases and the J segment 4 bases; nucleotides outside the gene matches: 6. This CDR3 contains 15 residues. The CDR3 region has the DNA TGTGCCAGCAGCACGGGACAGGGGAGAAATCAGCCCCAGCATTTT. Its translation: CASSTGQGRNQPQHF.

This clonotype was seen repeatedly, ten times or more. J is TRBJ1-2 and V is TRBV28, with D maybe TRBD1 (5 bases). With 6 bases removed from V and 0 bases from J, the gap between germline ends came to 17 bases. Germline values: CDR1 MDHEN, CDR2 SYDVKM. This CDR3 spans 16 amino acids. Written as DNA, the CDR3 is TGTGCCAGCAGACCCGCAGGGAGAGGGGCTAACTATGGCTACACCTTC. Translated: CASRPAGRGANYGYTF.

This clonotype was recorded a few times. The gene calls are TRBV30 and TRBJ2-7, with TRBD1 matching 8 bases. CDR1 and CDR2 from the germline V gene are GTSNPN and SVGIG (reference sequence). Germline trimming cut 2 bases from V and 7 bases from J; bases unmatched to any gene: 10. The CDR3 loop spans 14 amino acids. Written as DNA, the CDR3 is TGTGCCTGGAGTCACGGGACAGGCCTTTGGGAGCAGTACTTC. Translated, it gives CAWSHGTGLWEQYF.